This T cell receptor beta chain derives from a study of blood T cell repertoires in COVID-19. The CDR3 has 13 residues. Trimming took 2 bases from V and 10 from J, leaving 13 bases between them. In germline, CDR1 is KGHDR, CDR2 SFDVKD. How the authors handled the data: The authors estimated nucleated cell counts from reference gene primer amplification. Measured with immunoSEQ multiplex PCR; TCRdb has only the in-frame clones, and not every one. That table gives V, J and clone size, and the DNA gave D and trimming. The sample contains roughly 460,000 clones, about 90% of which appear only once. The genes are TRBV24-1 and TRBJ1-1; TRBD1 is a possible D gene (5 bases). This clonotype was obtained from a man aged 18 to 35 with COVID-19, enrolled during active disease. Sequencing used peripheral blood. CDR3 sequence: CATSDSGTGAAFF. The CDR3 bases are TGTGCCACCAGTGATTCCGGGACTGGAGCAGCTTTCTTT.